The clone carrying this T cell receptor (beta chain) was seen only once. Its antigen is not identified. This sample's time point: week 11, during vaccination. The vaccine gave 300 ug of a 20-mer mutant IDH1 peptide subcutaneously per dose. The data stem from a study of a mutant IDH1 vaccine in newly diagnosed glioma. Study overall: Vaccination began 4-6 weeks post radiotherapy alone, or with temozolomide cycles. Former treatment meant radiotherapy, temozolomide, or both; the majority had gotten both.

Some clones are missing from TCRdb's copy, which holds only in-frame ones; the method was immunoSEQ multiplex PCR. The data show about 61,000 clones, 75% to 85% seen once. The CDR3 has 12 amino acids. Trimming removed 0 bases from V and 6 bases from J, with 6 bases in between. Germline V lookup: CDR1 SGHRS, CDR2 YFSETQ. Sequenced material: PBMCs, taken from a glioma patient whose treatment included an IDH1 peptide vaccine. The chain joins TRBV5-1 to TRBJ1-2; D is possibly TRBD1 (6 bases). This TCR was sampled from a man aged 50 to 59 with glioma. The CDR3 DNA follows: TGCGCCAGCAGCTTGGAGGGGGATGGCTACACCTTC. This encodes CASSLEGDGYTF. Using reference TRBV5-1 and TRBJ1-2 for the parts outside the CDR3, the full variable domain is KAGVTQTPRYLIKTRGQQVTLSCSPISGHRSVSWYQQTPGQGLQFLFEYFSETQRNKGNFPGRFSGRQFSNSRSEMNVSTLELGDSALYLCASSLEGDGYTFGSGTRLTVV.